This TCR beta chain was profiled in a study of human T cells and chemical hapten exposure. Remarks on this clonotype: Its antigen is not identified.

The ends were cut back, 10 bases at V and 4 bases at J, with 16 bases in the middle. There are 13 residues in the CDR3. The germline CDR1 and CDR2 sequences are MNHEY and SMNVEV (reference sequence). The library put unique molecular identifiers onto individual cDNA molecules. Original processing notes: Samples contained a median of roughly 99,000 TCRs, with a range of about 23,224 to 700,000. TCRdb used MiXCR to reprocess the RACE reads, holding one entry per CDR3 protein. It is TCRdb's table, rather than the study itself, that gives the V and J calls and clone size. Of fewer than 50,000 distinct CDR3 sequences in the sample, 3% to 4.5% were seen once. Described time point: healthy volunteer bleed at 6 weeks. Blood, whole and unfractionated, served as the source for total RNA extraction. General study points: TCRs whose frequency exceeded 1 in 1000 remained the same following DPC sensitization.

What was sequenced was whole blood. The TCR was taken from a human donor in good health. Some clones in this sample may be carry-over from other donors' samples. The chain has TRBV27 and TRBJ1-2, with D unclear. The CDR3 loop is CATSKELGYGYTF. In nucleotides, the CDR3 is TGTGCCACCTCAAAAGAGCTCGGCTATGGCTACACCTTC.